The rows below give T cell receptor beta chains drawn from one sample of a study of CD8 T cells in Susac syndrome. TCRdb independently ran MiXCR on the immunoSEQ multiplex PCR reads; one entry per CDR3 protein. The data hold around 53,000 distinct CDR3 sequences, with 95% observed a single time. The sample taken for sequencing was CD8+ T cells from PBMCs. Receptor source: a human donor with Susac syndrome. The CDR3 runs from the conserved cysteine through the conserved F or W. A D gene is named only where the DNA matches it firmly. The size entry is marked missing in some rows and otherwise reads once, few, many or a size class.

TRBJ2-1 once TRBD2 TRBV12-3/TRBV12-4 CASSVAGGSSYNEQFF TGTGCCAGCAGTGTCGCGGGGGGAAGCTCCTACAATGAGCAGTTCTTC
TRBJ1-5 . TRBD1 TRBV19 CASSIDRGLGNQPQHF TGTGCCAGTAGTATTGACAGGGGGCTGGGCAATCAGCCCCAGCATTTT
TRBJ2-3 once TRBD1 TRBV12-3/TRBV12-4 CASSSLRTGIDTQYF TGTGCCAGCAGTTCTTTAAGGACAGGTATAGATACGCAGTATTTT
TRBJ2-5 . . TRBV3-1 CASSQGETQYF TGTGCCAGCAGCCAAGGAGAGACCCAGTACTTC
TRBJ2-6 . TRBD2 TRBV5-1 CASSSGGGAVSGANVLTF TGCGCCAGCAGCTCGGGCGGGGGTGCCGTCTCTGGGGCCAACGTCCTGACTTTC
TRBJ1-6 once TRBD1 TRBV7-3 CASSLSRGRSSPLHF TGTGCCAGCAGCTTAAGTAGGGGGCGAAGTTCACCCCTCCACTTT
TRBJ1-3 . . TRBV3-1 CASSGEAIYF TGTGCCAGCAGCGGAGAGGCCATATATTTT
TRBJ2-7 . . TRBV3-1 CASSQSSGGGYEQYF TGTGCCAGCAGCCAAAGTTCAGGAGGGGGATACGAGCAGTACTTC
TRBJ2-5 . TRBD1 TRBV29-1 CSVERQGLETQYF TGCAGCGTTGAACGACAGGGGCTCGAGACCCAGTACTTC
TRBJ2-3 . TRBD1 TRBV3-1 CASSLWTGRGADTQYF TGTGCCAGCAGCCTCTGGACAGGGCGAGGGGCAGATACGCAGTATTTT
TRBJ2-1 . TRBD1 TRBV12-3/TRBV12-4 CASRQRTGEQFF TGTGCCAGCAGACAAAGGACAGGCGAGCAGTTCTTC
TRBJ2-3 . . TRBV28 CASSLGADTQYF TGTGCCAGCAGTTTAGGAGCAGATACGCAGTATTTT
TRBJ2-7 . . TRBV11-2 CASTVGSSLIYEQYF TGTGCCAGCACCGTAGGGTCCTCCCTGATCTACGAGCAGTACTTC
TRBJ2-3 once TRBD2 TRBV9 CASSVEGRGATDTQYF TGTGCCAGCAGCGTAGAGGGGCGGGGGGCCACAGATACGCAGTATTTT
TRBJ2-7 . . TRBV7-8 CASSPGRSSYEQYF TGTGCCAGCAGCCCAGGGAGGAGCTCCTACGAGCAGTACTTC
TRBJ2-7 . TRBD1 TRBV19 CASSLQSGQNYIF TGTGCCAGTAGTCTACAATCGGGACAGAATTATATCTTC
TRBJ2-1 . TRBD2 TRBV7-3 CASSPHGGARNEQFF TGTGCCAGCAGCCCTCACGGGGGGGCTCGAAATGAGCAGTTCTTC
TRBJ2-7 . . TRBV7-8 CASSSQAPTDEQYF TGTGCCAGCAGCTCCCAAGCGCCGACAGACGAGCAGTACTTC
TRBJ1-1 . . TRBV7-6 CASSLSTELNTEAFF TGTGCCAGCAGCTTATCGACAGAACTGAACACTGAAGCTTTCTTT
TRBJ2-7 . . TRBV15 CATSRVGGVEAYEQYF TGTGCCACCAGCAGAGTTGGCGGGGTGGAGGCCTACGAGCAGTACTTC
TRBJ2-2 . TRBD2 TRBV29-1 CSVPLAGGNTGELFF TGCAGCGTTCCATTAGCGGGGGGGAACACCGGGGAGCTGTTTTTT
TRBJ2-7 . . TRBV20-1 CSAAGTGHYEQYF TGCAGTGCTGCCGGGACCGGCCACTACGAGCAGTACTTC
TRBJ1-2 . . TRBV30 CAWILTGPVSYGYTF TGTGCCTGGATTCTCACGGGCCCCGTTTCGTATGGCTACACCTTC
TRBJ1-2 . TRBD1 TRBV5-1 CASTHGTANYGYTF TGCGCCAGCACCCACGGGACAGCGAACTATGGCTACACCTTC
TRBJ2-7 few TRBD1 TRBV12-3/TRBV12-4 CASSLGQGYEQYF TGTGCCAGCAGTTTAGGACAGGGTTACGAGCAGTACTTC
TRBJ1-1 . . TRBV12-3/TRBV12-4 CASSFGITEAFF TGTGCCAGCAGTTTTGGGATCACTGAAGCTTTCTTT
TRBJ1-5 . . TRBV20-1 CSGGGRYSNQPQHF TGCAGTGGGGGGGGGCGATATAGCAATCAGCCCCAGCATTTT
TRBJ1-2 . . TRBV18 CASSPGTRGGYGYTF TGTGCCAGCTCACCCGGGACCCGAGGCGGCTATGGCTACACCTTC
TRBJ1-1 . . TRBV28 CASSLSLPPAEAFF TGTGCCAGCAGTTTAAGTCTCCCCCCCGCGGAAGCTTTCTTT
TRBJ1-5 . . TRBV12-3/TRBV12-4 CASSLTAAYSNQPQHF TGTGCCAGCAGTCTGACCGCTGCCTATAGCAATCAGCCCCAGCATTTT
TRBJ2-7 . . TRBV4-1 CASSQASRILDEQYF TGCGCCAGCAGCCAAGCGAGCAGGATTCTGGACGAGCAGTACTTC
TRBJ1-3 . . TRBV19 CASSWTHPSLGDYTIYF TGTGCCAGTAGTTGGACGCATCCATCGCTGGGGGATTACACCATATATTTT
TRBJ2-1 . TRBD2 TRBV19 CASSISSGGINEQFF TGTGCCAGTAGTATTTCCTCCGGGGGGATTAATGAGCAGTTCTTC
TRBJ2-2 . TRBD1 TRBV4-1 CASSQADRANTGELFF TGCGCCAGCAGCCAAGCGGACAGGGCGAACACCGGGGAGCTGTTTTTT
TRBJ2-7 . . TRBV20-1 CSAIVEGVSYEQYF TGCAGTGCAATCGTGGAGGGCGTAAGCTACGAGCAGTACTTC
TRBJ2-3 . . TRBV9 CASSVESGTSTDTQYF TGTGCCAGCAGCGTAGAATCCGGAACTAGCACAGATACGCAGTATTTT
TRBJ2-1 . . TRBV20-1 CSATTGPPDEQFF TGCAGTGCCACCACCGGGCCACCAGATGAGCAGTTCTTC